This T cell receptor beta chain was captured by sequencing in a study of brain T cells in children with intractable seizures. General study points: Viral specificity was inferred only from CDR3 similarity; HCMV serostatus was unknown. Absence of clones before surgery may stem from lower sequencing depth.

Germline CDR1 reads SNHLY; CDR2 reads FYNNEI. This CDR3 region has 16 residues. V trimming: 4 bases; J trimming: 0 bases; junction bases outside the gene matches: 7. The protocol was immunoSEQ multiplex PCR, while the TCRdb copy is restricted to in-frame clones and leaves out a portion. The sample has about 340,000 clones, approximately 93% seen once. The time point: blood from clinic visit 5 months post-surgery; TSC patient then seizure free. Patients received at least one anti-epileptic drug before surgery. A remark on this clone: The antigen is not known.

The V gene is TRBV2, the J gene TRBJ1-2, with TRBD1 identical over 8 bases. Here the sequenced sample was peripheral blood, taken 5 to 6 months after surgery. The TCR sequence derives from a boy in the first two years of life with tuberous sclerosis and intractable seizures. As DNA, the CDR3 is TGTGCCAGCAGTGCCCCGGGACAGGTTTCTAACTATGGCTACACCTTC. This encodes CASSAPGQVSNYGYTF.